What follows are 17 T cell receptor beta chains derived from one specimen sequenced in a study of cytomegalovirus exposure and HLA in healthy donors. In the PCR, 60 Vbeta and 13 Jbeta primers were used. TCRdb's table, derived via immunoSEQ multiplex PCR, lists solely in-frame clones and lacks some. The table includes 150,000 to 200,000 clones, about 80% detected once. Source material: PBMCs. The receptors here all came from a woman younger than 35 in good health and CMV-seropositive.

CDR3 sequence (DNA): TGTGCCAGTAGTACAGGGGTCGTCAATCAGCCCCAGCATTTT. It specifies CASSTGVVNQPQHF. The chain recombines TRBV19 with TRBJ1-5, with D possibly being TRBD1 (6 bases). Trimming left V 4 bases short and J 3 bases short, with 10 bases between. The CDR3 extends over 14 amino acids. Germline CDR1 LNHDA, CDR2 SQIVND (reference sequence).

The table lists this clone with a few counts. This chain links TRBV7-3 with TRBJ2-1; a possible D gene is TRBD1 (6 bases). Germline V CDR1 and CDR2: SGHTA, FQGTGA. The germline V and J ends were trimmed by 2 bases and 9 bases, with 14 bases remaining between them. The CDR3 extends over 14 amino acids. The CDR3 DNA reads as TGTGCCAGCAGCTTATCCCAGGGGCGAGGTGAGCAGTTCTTC. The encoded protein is CASSLSQGRGEQFF.

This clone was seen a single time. The DNA of the CDR3 is TGTGCCAGCAGCGTAGCTAGCGGGGGGTCCCGCACAGATACGCAGTATTTT. Its translation: CASSVASGGSRTDTQYF. The rearrangement links TRBV9 to TRBJ2-3, with TRBD2 matching 11 bases. The CDR3 is 17 amino acids. Germline loops: CDR1 SGDLS, CDR2 YYNGEE. Trimming took 0 bases from V and 1 from J; bases not matched to a gene: 4.

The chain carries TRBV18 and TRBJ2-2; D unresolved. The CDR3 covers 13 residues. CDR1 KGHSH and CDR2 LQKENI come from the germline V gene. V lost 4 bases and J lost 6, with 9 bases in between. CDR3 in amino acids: CASSQTDAGELFF. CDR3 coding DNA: TGTGCCAGCTCACAAACAGATGCCGGGGAGCTGTTTTTT.

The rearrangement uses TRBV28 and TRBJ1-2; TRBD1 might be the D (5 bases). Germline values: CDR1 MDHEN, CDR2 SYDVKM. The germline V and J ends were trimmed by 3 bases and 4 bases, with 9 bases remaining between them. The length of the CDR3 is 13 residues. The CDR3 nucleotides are TGTGCCAGCAGTTTGGGACTGTTCTATGGCTACACCTTC. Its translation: CASSLGLFYGYTF.

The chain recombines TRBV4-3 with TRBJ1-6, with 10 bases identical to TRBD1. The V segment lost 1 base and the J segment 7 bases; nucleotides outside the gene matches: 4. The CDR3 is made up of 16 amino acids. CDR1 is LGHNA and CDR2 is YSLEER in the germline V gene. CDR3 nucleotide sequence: TGCGCCAGCAGCCAAGTGCCGGGACAGGGGAATTCACCCCTCCACTTT. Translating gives CASSQVPGQGNSPLHF.

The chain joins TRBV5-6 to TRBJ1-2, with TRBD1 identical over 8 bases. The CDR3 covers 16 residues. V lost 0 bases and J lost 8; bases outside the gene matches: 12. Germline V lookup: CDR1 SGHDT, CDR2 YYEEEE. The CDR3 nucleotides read TGTGCCAGCAGCTTGGCCAGTCAGGGGGCTGGGGCGGGCTACACCTTC. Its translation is CASSLASQGAGAGYTF.

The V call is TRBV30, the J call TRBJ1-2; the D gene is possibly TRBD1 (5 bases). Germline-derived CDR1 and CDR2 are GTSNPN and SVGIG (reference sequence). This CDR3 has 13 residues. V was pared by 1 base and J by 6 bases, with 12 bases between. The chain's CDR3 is CAWSGGGGNGYTF. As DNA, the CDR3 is TGTGCCTGGAGTGGTGGGGGGGGGAATGGCTACACCTTC.

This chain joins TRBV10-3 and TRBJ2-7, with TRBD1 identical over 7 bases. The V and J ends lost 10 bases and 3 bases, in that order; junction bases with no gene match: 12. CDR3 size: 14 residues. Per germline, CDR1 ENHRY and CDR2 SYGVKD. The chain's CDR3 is CATNQEQGSYEQYF. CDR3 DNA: TGTGCCACAAACCAGGAACAGGGGAGCTACGAGCAGTACTTC.

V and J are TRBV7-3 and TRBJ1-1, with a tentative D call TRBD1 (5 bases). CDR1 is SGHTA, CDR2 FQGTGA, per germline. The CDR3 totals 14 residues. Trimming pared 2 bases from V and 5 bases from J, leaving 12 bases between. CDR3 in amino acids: CASSLAGRRTEAFF. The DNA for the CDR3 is TGTGCCAGCAGCTTAGCAGGGCGTAGAACTGAAGCTTTCTTT.

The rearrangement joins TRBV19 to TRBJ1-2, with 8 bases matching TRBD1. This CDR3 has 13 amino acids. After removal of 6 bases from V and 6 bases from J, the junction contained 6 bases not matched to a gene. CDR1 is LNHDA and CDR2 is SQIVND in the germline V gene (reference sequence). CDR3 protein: CASSAGQVDGYTF. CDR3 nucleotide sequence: TGTGCCAGTAGCGCGGGACAGGTAGATGGCTACACCTTC.

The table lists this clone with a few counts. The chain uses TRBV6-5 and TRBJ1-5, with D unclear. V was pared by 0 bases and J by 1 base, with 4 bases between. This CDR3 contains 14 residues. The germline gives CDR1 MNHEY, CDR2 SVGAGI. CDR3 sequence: CASSYSGSNQPQHF. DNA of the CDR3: TGTGCCAGCAGTTACTCCGGGAGCAATCAGCCCCAGCATTTT.

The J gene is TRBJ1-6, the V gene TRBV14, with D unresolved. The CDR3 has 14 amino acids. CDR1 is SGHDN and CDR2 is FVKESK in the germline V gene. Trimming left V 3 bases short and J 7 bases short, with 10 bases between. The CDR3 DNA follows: TGTGCCAGCAGCCACGGAGGGTTGAATTCACCCCTCCACTTT. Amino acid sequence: CASSHGGLNSPLHF. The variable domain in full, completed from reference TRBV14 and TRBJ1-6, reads EAGVTQFPSHSVIEKGQTVTLRCDPISGHDNLYWYRRVMGKEIKFLLHFVKESKQDESGMPNNRFLAERTGGTYSTLKVQPAELEDSGVYFCASSHGGLNSPLHFGNGTRLTVT.

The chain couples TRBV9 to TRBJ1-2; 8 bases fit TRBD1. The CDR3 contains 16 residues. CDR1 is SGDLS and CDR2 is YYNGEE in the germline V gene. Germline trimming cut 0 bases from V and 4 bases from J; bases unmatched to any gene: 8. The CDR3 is CASSVAGDRSGYGYTF. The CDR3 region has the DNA TGTGCCAGCAGCGTAGCCGGGGACAGGTCGGGCTATGGCTACACCTTC.

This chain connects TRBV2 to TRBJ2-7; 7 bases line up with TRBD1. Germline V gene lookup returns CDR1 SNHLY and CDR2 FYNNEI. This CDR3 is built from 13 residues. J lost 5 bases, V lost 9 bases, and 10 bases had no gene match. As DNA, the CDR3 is TGTGCCAGGAGGGGGCAGGGGAAGGACGAGCAGTACTTC. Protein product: CARRGQGKDEQYF.

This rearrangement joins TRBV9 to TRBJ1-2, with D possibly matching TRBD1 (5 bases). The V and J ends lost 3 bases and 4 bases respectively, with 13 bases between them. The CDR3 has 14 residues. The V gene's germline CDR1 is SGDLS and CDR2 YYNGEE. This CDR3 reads CASSGQITPYGYTF. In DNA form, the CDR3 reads TGTGCCAGCAGCGGACAGATTACCCCCTATGGCTACACCTTC.

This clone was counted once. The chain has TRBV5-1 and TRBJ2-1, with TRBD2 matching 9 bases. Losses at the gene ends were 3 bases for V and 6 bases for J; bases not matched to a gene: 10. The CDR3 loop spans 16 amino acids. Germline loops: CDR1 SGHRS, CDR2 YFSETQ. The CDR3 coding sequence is TGCGCCAGCAGCTCTTTAGCGGGGGCAAGAGGCAATGAGCAGTTCTTC. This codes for CASSSLAGARGNEQFF.